This T cell receptor (beta chain) emerged from a study of T cells in Graves' hyperthyroidism and ophthalmopathy. On the basis of clinical symptoms, serum thyroxine and TRAb, thyroid ultrasound and orbital computed tomography, diagnoses were made. Study-wide results and caveats: Ophthalmopathy was separated from stable hyperthyroidism by a 13 V-J model. Among thyroid clonotypes expanded above 0.001, most also appeared in blood.

In the case of this clonotype: Antigen specificity is unknown.

The investigators amplified TCR beta CDR3 regions from RNA transcripts. First-round RT-PCR of the TCR CDR3 relied on the HTBI primer set. Via MiXCR, TCRdb re-called the multiplex PCR reads, giving one row per CDR3 protein. The sample holds a few hundred thousand distinct CDR3 sequences; 17% are singletons and the top ten take around 17%. This CDR3 region has 16 residues. Trimming stripped 2 bases from V and 0 bases from J, with 14 bases between. Germline CDR1 GTSNPN, CDR2 SVGIG (reference sequence). Input material: blood. This sequence was found in a woman younger than 35 with Graves' ophthalmopathy. The rearrangement joins TRBV30 to TRBJ1-3, with D maybe TRBD1 (5 bases). The CDR3 spells CAWSKGPQVSGNTIYF. CDR3 coding DNA: TGTGCCTGGAGTAAGGGACCGCAAGTCTCTGGAAACACCATATATTTT.